These 3 T cell receptor beta chains originate from one sample sequenced in a study of blood T cell repertoires in COVID-19. The assay was immunoSEQ multiplex PCR, and TCRdb's table has in-frame clones only and misses some. Among 250,000 to 350,000 clones listed, 65% to 85% were seen once. The sequenced sample consisted of peripheral blood. Receptors originate from a human donor with COVID-19, enrolled during active disease. The donor label of this sample is uncertain.

Comment on this clone: Compared with germline, one end of the junction differs, possibly owing to a read error. The V and J genes are TRBV4-2 and TRBJ2-7, with 7 bases identical to TRBD2. Germline values: CDR1 LGHNA, CDR2 YNFKEQ. The length of the CDR3 is 15 residues. CDR3 region: CASSQDLAEQYEQYF. The CDR3 coding sequence is TGTGCCAGCAGTCAAGATCTAGCGGAGCAATACGAGCAGTACTTC.

In this sample, this clone turned up once. V usage is TRBV6-9 and J usage is TRBJ1-6; a possible D gene is TRBD1 (5 bases). V was shortened by 10 bases and J by 14 bases, with 21 bases between the two germline ends. Per the germline V gene, CDR1 is MNHGY and CDR2 is SVAAGI. The CDR3 runs to 13 residues. DNA of the CDR3: TGTGCCACGATCAACCCGGGACTTGCGGCCCTCCACTTT. Protein product: CATINPGLAALHF.

The genes are TRBV25-1 and TRBJ2-5; maybe TRBD2 (5 bases). CDR1 and CDR2 from the germline V gene are MGHDK and SYGVNS. This CDR3 has 15 amino acids. Trimming pared 1 base from V and 4 bases from J, leaving 13 bases between. The CDR3 coding sequence is TGTGCCAGCAGTGAATCAGTAGGAGGTGGAGAGACCCAGTACTTC. It codes for CASSESVGGGETQYF.